A single sample gave rise to the 28 T cell receptor beta chains below, sequenced in a study of vaccination and CD4 T cells after COVID-19. Their recognized antigens are unknown. Sequenced with the Oncomine TCR Beta short-read assay was DNA taken from cultured CD4+ T cells. TCRdb called the PCR reads again in MiXCR, with one record for every CDR3 protein. This sample yields around 26,000 distinct CDR3 sequences, of which roughly 52% are seen a single time; 28% belongs to the top ten. Described treatment: approximately 9-day PBMC culture with coronavirus spike peptide pools or control peptides (ViraFEST assay). This sample comprised CD4+ T cells from blood, cultured in vitro, obtained before SARS-CoV-2 vaccination. Every receptor here comes from a human donor who received a COVID-19 vaccine.

The genes are TRBV24-1 and TRBJ1-1, with 7 bases that match TRBD1. In germline, CDR1 is KGHDR, CDR2 SFDVKD. This CDR3 has 12 amino acids. J was trimmed by 7 bases and V by 4 bases; bases with no gene match: 2. CDR3 loop: CATSERDSEAFF. The CDR3 DNA sequence: TGTGCCACCAGTGAACGGGACAGTGAAGCTTTCTTT.

About this clonotype: A read error may produce the germline difference seen at one junction end. The chain has TRBV5-5 and TRBJ1-1, with 9 bases lining up with TRBD1. This CDR3 contains 19 residues. The germline CDR1 and CDR2 sequences are SGHKS and YYEKEE (reference sequence). CDR3 sequence: CASSLGRDRVRRMNTEAFF. The DNA of the CDR3 is TGCGCCAGCAGCTTGGGCCGGGACAGGGTACGAAGGATGAACACTGAAGCTTTCTTT.

The rearrangement uses TRBV7-9 and TRBJ1-2, with D perhaps matching TRBD1 (6 bases). The CDR3 sequence is 15 residues long. V shed 0 bases and J shed 7 bases, with 15 bases lying between them. Looked up from germline, CDR1 is SEHNR and CDR2 is FQNEAQ (reference sequence). CDR3 region: CASSLAPVGGGGYTF. CDR3 DNA: TGTGCCAGCAGCTTAGCGCCGGTCGGAGGGGGTGGCTACACCTTC. Looking up the rest from reference TRBV7-9 and TRBJ1-2 gives the full variable domain: DTGVSQNPRHKITKRGQNVTFRCDPISEHNRLYWYRQTLGQGPEFLTYFQNEAQLEKSRLLSDRFSAERPKGSFSTLEIQRTEQGDSAMYLCASSLAPVGGGGYTFGSGTRLTVV.

J is TRBJ2-7 and V is TRBV6-7, with TRBD2 matching over 7 bases. TRBV6-7 falls under the ORF class, with uncertain function. This CDR3 comprises 21 residues. With 0 bases clipped from V and 0 bases from J, the junction kept 20 bases outside the gene matches. The CDR3 DNA sequence: TGTGCCAGCAGTTACTCTGTTCCACCCCTACAACAGCGGGGCGACTCCTACGAGCAGTACTTC. It encodes CASSYSVPPLQQRGDSYEQYF.

As for this clonotype: A read error may produce the germline difference seen at one junction end. J is TRBJ1-6 and V is TRBV6-1, with D uncertain. This CDR3 has 14 amino acids. CDR1 MNHNS and CDR2 SASEGT come from the germline V gene. The CDR3 sequence is CAGSEIGVGSPLHF. The DNA of the CDR3 is TGTGCCGGCAGTGAAATAGGTGTAGGTTCACCCCTCCACTTT.

This chain links TRBV30 with TRBJ1-2, with 12 bases identical to TRBD1. Trimming took 4 bases from V and 6 from J; bases not matched to a gene: 9. The CDR3 consists of 15 residues. Germline V gives CDR1 GTSNPN, CDR2 SVGIG (reference sequence). This chain's CDR3 is CAWTTPRDRGHGYTF. The CDR3 region has the DNA TGTGCCTGGACAACACCCCGGGACAGGGGGCATGGCTACACCTTC.

This chain uses TRBV12-3 or TRBV12-4 with TRBJ1-2; 8 positions match TRBD1. The CDR3 consists of 13 residues. Trimming took 7 bases from V and 7 from J; bases not matched to a gene: 8. CDR3 region: CASTLDREGGYTF. The CDR3 coding sequence is TGTGCCAGCACTCTGGACAGGGAAGGTGGCTACACCTTC.

This clonotype was recorded a few times. The chain combines TRBV20-1 with TRBJ2-5; D not certain. The CDR3 is made up of 11 amino acids. The germline V gene encodes CDR1 DFQATT and CDR2 SNEGSKA (reference sequence). V lost 5 bases and J 2 bases, leaving 6 bases between the germline ends. CDR3 nucleotide sequence: TGCAGTGCTCTTATTCAAGAGACCCAGTACTTC. Translated, it gives CSALIQETQYF.

This clonotype came up a few times. The V call is TRBV19, the J call TRBJ1-3, with 9 bases lining up with TRBD1. In germline, CDR1 is LNHDA, CDR2 SQIVND (reference sequence). Trimming at V came to 4 bases and at J to 4 bases, leaving 2 bases not matched to a gene. The CDR3 length is 14 residues. The CDR3 protein is CASSTTGGGNTIYF. The CDR3 DNA sequence: TGTGCCAGTAGTACAACAGGGGGCGGAAACACCATATATTTT.

The sample holds one count of this clonotype. This rearrangement joins TRBV5-1 to TRBJ2-1; tentatively, D is TRBD2 (7 bases). Per germline, CDR1 SGHRS and CDR2 YFSETQ. The CDR3 runs 15 residues. V lost 1 base and J lost 3, with 11 bases in between. The CDR3 region is CASSLRGANYNEQFF. In DNA form, the CDR3 reads TGCGCCAGCAGCTTGCGGGGGGCCAACTACAATGAGCAGTTCTTC.

The rearrangement joins TRBV12-3 or TRBV12-4 to TRBJ2-3, with a possible D match to TRBD1 (5 bases). Trimming took 6 bases from V and 0 from J, leaving 19 bases between them. The CDR3 spans 17 residues. The CDR3 reads CASSPLPGPASTDTQYF. CDR3 sequence (DNA): TGTGCCAGCAGCCCCCTCCCAGGGCCCGCTAGCACAGATACGCAGTATTTT.

The rearrangement uses TRBV11-3 and TRBJ2-7; 10 bases map to TRBD2. Trimming took 5 bases from V and 7 from J; bases not matched to a gene: 8. CDR1 is SGHNT and CDR2 is YENEEA in the germline V gene. The CDR3 has 14 amino acids. The CDR3 here is CASSITSGVVEQYF. The CDR3 coding sequence is TGTGCCAGCAGCATAACTAGCGGGGTCGTGGAGCAGTACTTC.

This clonotype turned up a few times. The rearrangement uses TRBV20-1 and TRBJ1-2; no clear D. The length of the CDR3 is 13 residues. The V end lost 3 bases, the J end lost 4 bases, and 12 bases lay between the germline ends. The germline gives CDR1 DFQATT, CDR2 SNEGSKA (reference sequence). Here the CDR3 reads CSARKLRPYGYTF. CDR3 bases: TGCAGTGCTAGGAAGCTCAGACCCTATGGCTACACCTTC.

This sequence joins TRBV7-2 and TRBJ1-3; D gene unclear. The CDR3 totals 16 residues. The V end lost 5 bases, the J end lost 0 bases, and 14 bases lay between the germline ends. Germline lookup yields CDR1 SGHTA and CDR2 FQGNSA. CDR3 in amino acids: CASSILGRISGNTIYF. In DNA, the CDR3 is TGTGCCAGCAGCATCCTCGGACGGATCTCTGGAAACACCATATATTTT. Drawing the rest from reference TRBV7-2 and TRBJ1-3, the complete variable domain is GAGVSQSPSNKVTEKGKDVELRCDPISGHTALYWYRQSLGQGLEFLIYFQGNSAPDKSGLPSDRFSAERTGGSVSTLTIQRTQQEDSAVYLCASSILGRISGNTIYFGEGSWLTVV.

A few counts support this clonotype. The V call is TRBV6-5, the J call TRBJ1-6, with 7 bases identical to TRBD1. With V trimmed by 6 bases and J by 9 bases, 2 bases remained unmatched. The germline gives CDR1 MNHEY, CDR2 SVGAGI. This CDR3 comprises 12 residues. DNA for the CDR3: TGTGCCAGCAGCTACAGGGGTTCACCCCTCCACTTT. Translation: CASSYRGSPLHF.

The gene calls are TRBV6-1 and TRBJ1-2, with 7 nucleotides matching TRBD1. Per germline, CDR1 MNHNS and CDR2 SASEGT. The CDR3 totals 16 residues. The trim removed 2 bases at V and 4 bases at J, leaving 10 bases unmatched. CDR3 in amino acids: CASSESRDHRGYGYTF. CDR3 sequence (DNA): TGTGCCAGCAGTGAAAGTCGGGACCACAGGGGCTATGGCTACACCTTC.

The genes are TRBV20-1 and TRBJ1-2; D remains ambiguous. The germline V and J ends were trimmed by 3 bases and 4 bases, with 21 bases remaining between them. The CDR3 covers 16 residues. Germline V gene data show CDR1 as DFQATT and CDR2 as SNEGSKA (reference sequence). CDR3 protein: CSASPPGGTEVYGYTF. The CDR3 DNA is TGCAGTGCTAGCCCCCCCGGCGGAACGGAAGTCTATGGCTACACCTTC.

The V and J genes are TRBV6-5 and TRBJ1-6; D is uncertain. The V end was cut by 4 bases, the J end by 3 bases, with 10 bases between. The CDR3 is made up of 15 amino acids. The germline gives CDR1 MNHEY, CDR2 SVGAGI. CDR3 coding DNA: TGTGCCAGCAGTTTAAGCGGGGTCTATAATTCACCCCTCCACTTT. It yields the protein CASSLSGVYNSPLHF.

The chain links TRBV7-7 to TRBJ1-1; D unresolved. With 2 bases removed from V and 0 bases from J, the gap between germline ends came to 7 bases. This CDR3 spans 14 amino acids. The germline V gene encodes CDR1 SSHAT and CDR2 FNYEAQ (reference sequence). In DNA, the CDR3 is TGTGCCAGCAGCTTAAAGTGGATGAACACTGAAGCTTTCTTT. Residues: CASSLKWMNTEAFF.

The chain joins TRBV6-1 to TRBJ1-5; 8 bases align to TRBD1. Trimming took 7 bases from V and 1 from J; bases not matched to a gene: 3. The CDR3 covers 14 residues. Germline V lookup: CDR1 MNHNS, CDR2 SASEGT. CDR3 DNA sequence: TGTGCCAGCACAGGGGGCCTGAGCAATCAGCCCCAGCATTTT. It translates to CASTGGLSNQPQHF.

This chain uses TRBV5-1 with TRBJ1-1; TRBD1 matches 12 bases. V was clipped by 4 bases and J by 2 bases; unmatched bases: 12. CDR3 length: 18 residues. Looked up from germline, CDR1 is SGHRS and CDR2 is YFSETQ. The CDR3 spells CASSRTSRDRGRNTEAFF. The DNA for the CDR3 is TGCGCCAGCAGCCGCACGTCCCGGGACAGGGGGCGAAACACTGAAGCTTTCTTT.

The gene calls are TRBV5-4 and TRBJ1-2; 7 bases align to TRBD1. The CDR3 sequence is 13 residues long. The junction had 4 bases not matched to a gene; V was cut back by 4 bases and J by 4 bases. Germline V lookup: CDR1 SGHNT, CDR2 YYREEE (reference sequence). CDR3 in DNA: TGTGCCAGCAGCCAGGACAGGACCTATGGCTACACCTTC. This translates into CASSQDRTYGYTF.

The chain links TRBV6-1 to TRBJ1-2; D not certain. Per the germline V gene, CDR1 is MNHNS and CDR2 is SASEGT. Trimming stripped 1 base from V and 5 bases from J, with 8 bases between. The CDR3 has 13 amino acids. CDR3 nucleotides: TGTGCCAGCAGTGAAGTGGGCGCATATGGCTACACCTTC. Translation: CASSEVGAYGYTF.

This clonotype was counted only a few times. This rearrangement joins TRBV10-3 to TRBJ2-5; TRBD2 agrees at 9 bases. J gave up 1 base and V 1 base, and 4 bases lay outside the gene matches. Germline CDR1 ENHRY, CDR2 SYGVKD. This CDR3 has 16 residues. CDR3: CAISELAGEFQETQYF. The CDR3 bases are TGTGCCATCAGTGAGTTAGCGGGGGAATTCCAAGAGACCCAGTACTTC.

The gene calls are TRBV19 and TRBJ2-7; D is uncertain. Germline V lookup: CDR1 LNHDA, CDR2 SQIVND (reference sequence). The CDR3 sequence is 18 residues long. Trimming cost V 1 base and J 0 bases, with 19 bases left between them. The CDR3 region has the DNA TGTGCCAGTAGTATAGGCGCAGGCCCTTACACGTTCTCCTACGAGCAGTACTTC. Its protein is CASSIGAGPYTFSYEQYF. Full variable domain (missing parts from reference TRBV19 and TRBJ2-7): DGGITQSPKYLFRKEGQNVTLSCEQNLNHDAMYWYRQDPGQGLRLIYYSQIVNDFQKGDIAEGYSVSREKKESFPLTVTSAQKNPTAFYLCASSIGAGPYTFSYEQYFGPGTRLTVT.

The CDR3 DNA sequence: TGTGCCAGCAGCCCCTTCGGGCAAAACACCGGGGAGCTGTTTTTT. Its protein is CASSPFGQNTGELFF. This rearrangement joins TRBV7-9 to TRBJ2-2; D unclear. Germline values: CDR1 SEHNR, CDR2 FQNEAQ (reference sequence). This CDR3 has 15 amino acids. The V gene lost 5 bases and the J gene lost 2 bases, with 12 bases spanning the gap.

As regards this clonotype: The junction differs from germline at one of its ends, possibly a read error. The gene calls are TRBV6-1 and TRBJ1-6, with D perhaps matching TRBD1 (6 bases). There are 15 residues in the CDR3. Germline CDR1 MNHNS, CDR2 SASEGT. The CDR3, as DNA: TGTGCCAGCAGACCCCCAGGACAGTCTAATTCACCCCTCCGCTTT. It is translated as CASRPPGQSNSPLRF.

This chain joins TRBV5-1 and TRBJ2-5; D remains unclear. The CDR3 loop spans 12 amino acids. V was clipped by 1 base and J by 4 bases, with 5 bases between them. The V gene's germline CDR1 is SGHRS and CDR2 YFSETQ. The CDR3 DNA reads as TGCGCCAGCAGCTTGTCGGGAGAGACCCAGTACTTC. Its protein product is CASSLSGETQYF.